Listed below are T cell receptor beta chains from one sample, sequenced in a study of T cell responses to AZD1222 COVID-19 vaccine. The assay was immunoSEQ multiplex PCR, and TCRdb's table has in-frame clones only and misses some. Among 150,000 to 200,000 clones, about nine tenths were seen once, and the ten largest hold approximately 2.9%. The sequencing used peripheral blood, collected on day 0 of AZD1222 vaccination. All receptors come from an adult in good health. The CDR3 runs from the conserved cysteine through the conserved F or W.

V gene	J gene	CDR3 protein
TRBV27	TRBJ2-5	CASRKRTDRQETQYF
TRBV27	TRBJ2-3	CASSRGQARDPDTQYF
TRBV7-3	TRBJ2-5	CASSFGLGETQYF
TRBV28	TRBJ2-1	CASSFDEQFF
TRBV9	TRBJ1-1	CASSPRVGVNTEAFF
TRBV9	TRBJ1-1	CASSPRTEHTEAFF
TRBV7-8	TRBJ1-4	CASSLAFRTTRREEKLFF
TRBV4-3	TRBJ1-2	CASSQSGQVVGYTF
TRBV7-2	TRBJ2-3	CASSLQDTQYF
TRBV20-1	TRBJ2-5	CSAPHQETQYF
TRBV7-9	TRBJ1-2	CASRPPRTYYGYTF
TRBV19	TRBJ2-1	CASSPLHNEQFF
TRBV6-6	TRBJ2-7	CASSPGHSYEQYF
TRBV6-2/TRBV6-3	TRBJ2-7	CASSYLPTGGHEQYF
TRBV11-3	TRBJ2-2	CASSSLAGGMNTGELFF
TRBV5-1	TRBJ2-3	CASARAEAGRGTDTQYF
TRBV2	TRBJ1-5	CASSEWTTSNQPQHF
TRBV6-6	TRBJ2-7	CASSLGSRDRLYEQYF
TRBV5-1	TRBJ2-7	CASSPPGGGYEQYF
TRBV5-6	TRBJ1-6	CASSLGPGRDSPLHF
TRBV7-9	TRBJ1-4	CASSTPGQGELFF
TRBV6-4	TRBJ2-3	CASRTTNSKGTQYF
TRBV4-2	TRBJ1-2	CASSQSSLDSNYGYTF
TRBV19	TRBJ1-6	CASSMGAANSPLHF
TRBV7-3	TRBJ1-2	CASSLRAGDGYTF
TRBV11-2	TRBJ2-1	CASQDRVLNEQFF
TRBV4-3	TRBJ2-3	CASSQDGGRTSGANTQYF
TRBV27	TRBJ1-5	CASSFMGHQPQHF
TRBV12-3/TRBV12-4	TRBJ1-1	CASSYREGTEAFF
TRBV14	TRBJ1-4	CASSQDYGWSSYEKLFF
TRBV28	TRBJ1-2	CASRGSIRTYGYTF
TRBV6-1	TRBJ1-1	CASSESGGRTEAFF
TRBV30	TRBJ1-4	CAWSQGGTNEKLFF
TRBV6-5	TRBJ1-5	CASSSRPNQPQHF
TRBV3-1/TRBV3-2	TRBJ2-3	CASSQVLLRAGADTQYF
TRBV27	TRBJ2-2	CASSLWRANTGELFF
TRBV7-3	TRBJ2-6	CASSRGAGANVLTF
TRBV19	TRBJ1-5	CASSLSGGQPQHF
TRBV3-1/TRBV3-2	TRBJ2-1	CASSQVPAGSYNEQFF
TRBV2	TRBJ1-2	CASTEGGYGYTF
TRBV12-3/TRBV12-4	TRBJ1-5	CASRVGRQPQHF
TRBV5-4	TRBJ2-7	CASSFDSYEQYF
TRBV3-1/TRBV3-2	TRBJ2-7	CASSQERRGGQDEQYF
TRBV2	TRBJ2-5	CASKEQGGYQETQYF
TRBV9	TRBJ1-2	CASTGSLQGRGYGYTF
TRBV10-2	TRBJ2-2	CASSEAGAAGELFF
TRBV6-5	TRBJ2-7	CASSGGYEQYF
TRBV6-5	TRBJ1-1	CASSSLTAEAFF
TRBV6-2/TRBV6-3	TRBJ2-7	CASSLGGSGSHEQYF
TRBV6-1	TRBJ1-3	CASSASSGPSGNTIYF
TRBV6-5	TRBJ2-7	CASSYSGGSSYEQYF
TRBV2	TRBJ1-2	CASRMDWGDGYTF
TRBV3-1/TRBV3-2	TRBJ2-4	CASSQAGTMKNIQYF